The 3 T cell receptor beta chains below all came from one sample that was sequenced in a study of circulating CD8 cells and anti-PD-1 response in melanoma (TCRdb year 2020). The data were produced on a NextSeq 500. The QIAseq Immune Repertoire RNA Library Kit, Human TCR Panel was used to prepare TCR libraries from around 14 ng of total RNA. TCRdb reprocessed the public reads (quality trimming at Q25 with fastp, clone calling with MiXCR) and kept in-frame beta chains. Entries are consolidated by CDR3 protein sequence, retaining the most common genes and DNA. The sample records about 610 distinct CDR3 sequences, 3.8% of which are singletons. The biggest ten clones account for roughly 15% of the sample. A BD FACSAria II cell sorter was used to sort four subsets, defined by PD-1 and/or TIGIT, from live CD3+CD8+TCRalphabeta+ cells. This material consisted of CD8+ T cells from PBMCs, taken at baseline or after one month of anti-PD-1 therapy (not recorded which). The receptors come from a human donor with melanoma.

This chain links TRBV7-2 with TRBJ1-1; no definite D call. V lost 4 bases, J lost 5 bases, and 5 bases lay in between. CDR3 length: 11 amino acids. The germline CDR1 and CDR2 sequences are SGHTA and FQGNSA. DNA for the CDR3: TGTGCCAGCAGCTCCCGGACTGAAGCTTTCTTT. Residues: CASSSRTEAFF. Full variable domain (outside the CDR3, taken from reference TRBV7-2 and TRBJ1-1): GAGVSQSPSNKVTEKGKDVELRCDPISGHTALYWYRQSLGQGLEFLIYFQGNSAPDKSGLPSDRFSAERTGGSVSTLTIQRTQQEDSAVYLCASSSRTEAFFGQGTRLTVV.

Relative to its sample, this clonotype is large. The chain couples TRBV18 to TRBJ1-3; D is ambiguous. Per the germline V gene, CDR1 is KGHSH and CDR2 is LQKENI. The CDR3 has 15 amino acids. V lost 0 bases, J lost 4 bases, and 10 bases lay in between. As DNA, the CDR3 is TGTGCCAGCTCACCACCTGAAGGATCCGGAAACACCATATATTTT. It specifies CASSPPEGSGNTIYF.

This clonotype is medium-sized (0.01 to 0.1%) in the sample. The chain couples TRBV12-3 or TRBV12-4 to TRBJ2-1; TRBD1 might be the D (5 bases). Trimming took 8 bases from V and 8 from J, leaving 13 bases between them. The CDR3 has 12 residues. The DNA of the CDR3 is TGTGCCAGCTACAGGTTTAGGGATGAGCAGTTCTTC. It translates to CASYRFRDEQFF.